A single sample gave rise to the 6 T cell receptor beta chains below, sequenced in a study of cytomegalovirus exposure and HLA in healthy donors. PCR employed 60 Vbeta and 13 Jbeta primers. Data came from immunoSEQ multiplex PCR; TCRdb stores just in-frame clones and leaves some out. The sample shows fewer than 200,000 clones, 70% to 80% of them seen only once. Sequenced: PBMCs. The receptors here all came from a man in his forties in good health and CMV-seronegative.

The table lists this clone with a count of one. The V gene is TRBV7-2, the J gene TRBJ2-7, with D uncertain. The germline gives CDR1 SGHTA, CDR2 FQGNSA. Trimming cost V 1 base and J 2 bases, with 15 bases left between them. CDR3 size: 16 residues. As DNA, the CDR3 is TGTGCCAGCAGCTTAGAGATTAGCACGTCCCCCTACGAGCAGTACTTC. Translated, it gives CASSLEISTSPYEQYF.

This clone was seen a single time. Germline and junction disagree at one end, which may indicate a read error. The V call is TRBV6-1, the J call TRBJ1-3, with D possibly matching TRBD1 (6 bases). Germline V gene sequence: CDR1 MNHNS, CDR2 SASEGT. The CDR3 consists of 14 residues. CDR3 sequence: CASIEGGPGNTIYF. CDR3 bases: TGTGCCAGCATTGAAGGGGGGCCTGGAAACACCATATATTTT.

This sequence joins TRBV5-1 and TRBJ2-1; D is perhaps TRBD1 (6 bases). Germline assignment: CDR1 SGHRS and CDR2 YFSETQ. V was pared by 1 base and J by 8 bases, with 13 bases between. This CDR3 contains 14 residues. This chain's CDR3 is CASSLRQGIDEQFF. Written as DNA, the CDR3 is TGCGCCAGCAGCTTGAGGCAGGGGATCGATGAGCAGTTCTTC.

The rearrangement links TRBV2 to TRBJ1-6; D is perhaps TRBD1 (5 bases). The CDR3 runs to 14 residues. The V end was cut by 7 bases, the J end by 7 bases, with 14 bases between. Germline lookup yields CDR1 SNHLY and CDR2 FYNNEI. CDR3: CASTRGGDNSPLHF. Written as DNA, the CDR3 is TGTGCCAGCACCCGCGGGGGAGACAATTCACCCCTCCACTTT.

The chain uses TRBV4-3 and TRBJ1-3, with 8 nucleotides matching TRBD1. Trimming cost V 1 base and J 8 bases; bases outside gene matches: 16. The CDR3 is 18 residues long. The V gene's germline CDR1 is LGHNA and CDR2 YSLEER. The DNA for the CDR3 is TGCGCCAGCAGCCAAGGGGACCTGACAGGGGACGCCTTAGACACCATATATTTT. This encodes CASSQGDLTGDALDTIYF.

This clone is a singleton in its sample. The chain employs TRBV30 and TRBJ2-5; the D gene is possibly TRBD1 (6 bases). In germline, CDR1 is GTSNPN, CDR2 SVGIG (reference sequence). The CDR3 covers 14 residues. Trimming took off 4 bases at V and 3 bases at J, with 15 bases between the two ends. CDR3 amino acids: CAWNPGVREETQYF. Here the CDR3 DNA reads TGTGCCTGGAATCCAGGGGTCAGGGAAGAGACCCAGTACTTC.